A selection of T cell receptor beta chains follows, all from one sample in a study of brain metastases from non-small cell lung cancer. Sequencing was performed with immunoSEQ multiplex PCR; in TCRdb, only in-frame clones are kept and a portion is missing. The top ten hold 8.5% to 9.5% of the sample, which has around 1,700 clones, 75% to 85% seen once. Source material: tissue from a brain metastasis. The receptor source for this set is a donor aged 40 or over with non-small cell lung cancer. Both conserved end residues are part of each CDR3. A D gene is named only where the DNA matches it firmly. Size is stated for part of the rows, as once, few or many counts, or as a class when the clone is expanded.

clone size,J gene,D gene,V gene,CDR3 length,CDR3 DNA,CDR3 protein
once,TRBJ1-1,TRBD1,TRBV10-3,14,TGTGCCATCAACCTCGGGACAGGGTCCACTGAAGCTTTCTTT,CAINLGTGSTEAFF
-,TRBJ1-5,-,TRBV2,16,TGTGCCAGCAGTAGGACCAAGATTGCCAGCAATCAGCCCCAGCATTTT,CASSRTKIASNQPQHF
-,TRBJ2-1,TRBD2,TRBV19,18,TGTGCCAGTAGTATAGGGGGTAGCGGGGGCCCCGGGTACAATGAGCAGTTCTTC,CASSIGGSGGPGYNEQFF
-,TRBJ1-2,TRBD1,TRBV6-4,14,TGTGCCAGCAGTGACACAGGGGGCAGATATGGCTACACCTTC,CASSDTGGRYGYTF
-,TRBJ1-6,TRBD1,TRBV27,21,TGTGCCAGCAGACCGGTACGGCCACGGACGAGTCAGACAGGGGGGTGGCCACCCCTCCACTTT,CASRPVRPRTSQTGGWPPLHF
once,TRBJ2-3,-,TRBV2,14,TGTGCCAGCACCCGGACCCGGAGCCCAGATACGCAGTATTTT,CASTRTRSPDTQYF
-,TRBJ2-7,-,TRBV18,14,TGTGCCAGCTCACCTTCCCTGACGGACTACGAGCAGTACTTC,CASSPSLTDYEQYF
-,TRBJ2-3,TRBD2,TRBV11-3,18,TGTGCCAGCAGCTTCGGGGCTAGCGGGGGGCTTAGCACAGATACGCAGTATTTT,CASSFGASGGLSTDTQYF
few,TRBJ1-2,TRBD1,TRBV4-1,16,TGCGCCAGCAGCCCCCGGACAGGGGGCACCCGACATGGCTACACCTTC,CASSPRTGGTRHGYTF
-,TRBJ1-1,-,TRBV10-2,13,TGCGCCAGCAGCCCGGTCCTAGGCACTGAAGCTTTCTTT,CASSPVLGTEAFF
-,TRBJ2-7,-,TRBV3-1/TRBV3-2,14,TGTGCCAGCCATCCAGGGAGACCGCCCTACGAGCAGTACTTC,CASHPGRPPYEQYF
few,TRBJ1-5,-,TRBV19,16,TGTGCCAGTAGTGGGGGGGACTTCCTGGGGCGGCAGCCCCAGCATTTT,CASSGGDFLGRQPQHF
-,TRBJ2-1,TRBD2,TRBV6-1,19,TGTGCCAGCAGTGAAAGTAGCGGGGGGGCAGTGGGGTCCTACAATGAGCAGTTCTTC,CASSESSGGAVGSYNEQFF
-,TRBJ1-1,-,TRBV7-2,15,TGTGCCAGCACCCCCTTTCGGGGGCAGGCCACTGAAGCTTTCTTT,CASTPFRGQATEAFF
-,TRBJ2-2,-,TRBV5-6,16,TGTGCCAGCAGCTTGGTGGCAGGAGTGAACACCGGGGAGCTGTTTTTT,CASSLVAGVNTGELFF
-,TRBJ2-6,TRBD2,TRBV3-1/TRBV3-2,17,TGTGCCAGCAGCCGCCCGATGGGGGGGGCTGGGGCCAACGTCCTGACTTTC,CASSRPMGGAGANVLTF
-,TRBJ2-1,-,TRBV11-2,14,TGTGCCAGCAGCTTAGATCGGAGAAAGCTTGAGCAGTTCTTC,CASSLDRRKLEQFF
once,TRBJ2-7,-,TRBV6-2/TRBV6-3,12,TGTGCCAGCAGTTACCCGGAATACGAGCAGTACTTC,CASSYPEYEQYF
-,TRBJ1-2,-,TRBV14,15,TGTGCCAGCAGCCAAAGTATGGCCGGATACTATGGTTACACCTTC,CASSQSMAGYYGYTF
few,TRBJ1-5,-,TRBV6-5,14,-,CASTTGIAISPSIF
-,TRBJ1-4,TRBD1,TRBV5-1,17,TGCGCCAGCAGCCCCAGGGGGCGCGGAGCAACTAATGAAAAACTGTTTTTT,CASSPRGRGATNEKLFF
once,TRBJ2-1,TRBD1,TRBV12-5,14,TGTGCTAGTGGCCTGACAGGGAAGGGCAATGAGCAGTTCTTC,CASGLTGKGNEQFF
-,TRBJ2-7,-,TRBV7-2,15,TGTGCCAGCAGCTTAGAGCCAGGGCTCCACTACGAGCAGTACTTC,CASSLEPGLHYEQYF
-,TRBJ1-4,-,TRBV6-6,15,TGTGCCAGCCGTGGAGGACTGGCCTCTAATGAAAAACTGTTTTTT,CASRGGLASNEKLFF
-,TRBJ2-5,TRBD2,TRBV7-6,15,TGTGCCAGCAGCCTCAGACTAGCGGGAACCGAGACCCAGTACTTC,CASSLRLAGTETQYF
once,TRBJ1-1,-,TRBV9,16,TGTGCCAGCAGCGCAGAATTAGGGGTAACCGGCACTGAAGCTTTCTTT,CASSAELGVTGTEAFF
-,TRBJ2-5,TRBD1,TRBV15,13,TGTGCCACCAGCAGGGACAGGGGAGAGACCCAGTACTTC,CATSRDRGETQYF
-,TRBJ1-1,-,TRBV6-5,15,TGTGCCAGTAGTCACGACAGGTACTCGAACACTGAAGCTTTCTTT,CASSHDRYSNTEAFF
-,TRBJ1-2,TRBD1,TRBV2,14,TGTGCCAGCATTAGGACAGGGGGAGGGTATGGCTACACCTTC,CASIRTGGGYGYTF
-,TRBJ1-3,TRBD1,TRBV7-6,16,TGTGCCAGCAGCTTAGCTCCAACAGGGGAAGGAAACACCATATATTTT,CASSLAPTGEGNTIYF
few,TRBJ1-2,-,TRBV5-6,14,TGTGCCAGCAGCTTGGGCTCGGAGGCCTATGGCTACACCTTC,CASSLGSEAYGYTF
-,TRBJ1-2,-,TRBV7-9,12,TGTGCCAGCAGCTTCGGGAACTATGGCTACACCTTC,CASSFGNYGYTF
-,TRBJ1-1,-,TRBV18,16,TGTGCCAGCTCACCAACCCTCTCTGGGATAGGGACTGAAGCTTTCTTT,CASSPTLSGIGTEAFF
-,TRBJ1-5,TRBD1,TRBV24-1,16,TGTGCCACCAGTGACTCTAGGACAGGGGGCAATCAGCCCCAGCATTTT,CATSDSRTGGNQPQHF
-,TRBJ1-4,-,TRBV6-1,15,TGTGCCAGCAGTGAAGTTGGTGCAACTAATGAAAAACTGTTTTTT,CASSEVGATNEKLFF
-,TRBJ2-1,-,TRBV2,13,TGTGCCAGTGGACGGGTACGTTACAATGAGCAGTTCTTC,CASGRVRYNEQFF
-,TRBJ2-1,TRBD2,TRBV2,11,TGTGCCACCCCTCGAGGACTAGGTCCGTTCTTC,CATPRGLGPFF
-,TRBJ1-4,-,TRBV6-6,14,TGTGCCAGCACCCCGAAGGTCCTTAATGAAAAACTGTTTTTT,CASTPKVLNEKLFF
-,TRBJ1-1,TRBD1,TRBV7-9,17,TGTGCCAGCAGCTCCTTGGTATCGGGACAGGGAAAGGCTGAAGCTTTCTTT,CASSSLVSGQGKAEAFF
-,TRBJ2-2,TRBD2,TRBV6-5,13,TGTGCCAGCAACCAGGGAGGGACCGGGGAGCTGTTTTTT,CASNQGGTGELFF
once,TRBJ1-1,-,TRBV15,13,TGTGCCTCCAAGTCGGGTATCAACACTGAAGCTTTCTTT,CASKSGINTEAFF
-,TRBJ2-1,-,TRBV18,15,TGTGCCAGCTCCCCATCGATGGTGCAGTTCAATGAGCAGTTCTTC,CASSPSMVQFNEQFF
-,TRBJ2-5,-,TRBV5-8,12,TGTGCCAGCACCCCCCGAAGGGAGACCCAGTACTTC,CASTPRRETQYF
once,TRBJ1-5,-,TRBV2,13,TGTGCCAGCCGCAGGGAGGTCAATCAGCCCCAGCATTTT,CASRREVNQPQHF
-,TRBJ2-3,TRBD1,TRBV19,14,TGTGCCAGCAGTAGACAGGGTTTAGGAGATACGCAGTATTTT,CASSRQGLGDTQYF
-,TRBJ1-3,TRBD1,TRBV2,18,TGTGCCAGCAGCGGAGGGACAGGGGGCCCCTTCTCTGGAAACACCATATATTTT,CASSGGTGGPFSGNTIYF
few,TRBJ2-5,-,TRBV24-1,16,TGTGCCACCAGTGACTCTACAGGGGGGGTTCGAGAGACCCAGTACTTC,CATSDSTGGVRETQYF
-,TRBJ2-2,-,TRBV2,11,TGTGCCAGCTACCGGGGCTCGGAGCTATTTTTT,CASYRGSELFF
once,TRBJ2-5,TRBD1,TRBV27,12,TGTGCCAGCAGTTACAGGGGAGAGACCCAGTACTTC,CASSYRGETQYF
once,TRBJ1-2,-,TRBV5-1,15,TGCGCCAGCAGCGCCGAGGGGTCGGGCTTGGATGGCTACACCTTC,CASSAEGSGLDGYTF
-,TRBJ1-1,-,TRBV28,16,TGTGCCAGCAGTTTATCTCGCCCCCAGATGAACACTGAAGCTTTCTTT,CASSLSRPQMNTEAFF
-,TRBJ1-1,-,TRBV6-2/TRBV6-3,14,TGTGCCAGCAGTAACGGTCAGAAGAACACTGAAGCTTTCTTT,CASSNGQKNTEAFF